This T cell receptor (beta chain) emerged from a study of identical twins. A template switching step contributed a universal primer site, while unique molecular identifiers were present in the cDNA. TCRdb itself ran the 5' RACE reads through MiXCR, one entry per CDR3 protein. The sample consists of 1.5 million to 2 million distinct CDR3 sequences, about 30% of them appearing once. The V gene's germline CDR1 is SGHRS and CDR2 YFSETQ. The CDR3 sequence is 14 residues long. V was pared by 5 bases and J by 2 bases, with 12 bases between. Study-level points and caveats: Surplus twin overlap in beta out-of-frame sequences was less pronounced. Twin pairs' shared out-of-frame alpha sequences were enriched in low generation probability. Models predicted too little out-of-frame TCR alpha sharing in monozygotic twins.

This clonotype was recorded many times. Antigen: not known. This chain links TRBV5-1 with TRBJ2-3; D perhaps matches TRBD2 (6 bases). Sample: cord blood. This clonotype originated in a newborn girl in good health. This CDR3 reads CASRLAGFTDTQYF. Written as DNA, the CDR3 is TGCGCCAGCAGACTCGCGGGATTCACAGATACGCAGTATTTT.